Here is one T cell receptor (beta chain) with its context. Its matching antigen is unknown. This record comes from a study of cytomegalovirus exposure and HLA in healthy donors. With 60 Vbeta and 13 Jbeta primers, the PCR was carried out. Sequenced by immunoSEQ multiplex PCR; TCRdb stores in-frame clones only, minus some. The sample lists 100,000 to 150,000 clones, about 82% occurring once. Study conclusions and caveats: Later analysis identified several of the most significant clusters that appeared linked to common viral pathogens. In an earlier analysis, productive rearrangement rates for most beta V segments clustered near 87% or 30%.

Germline loops: CDR1 SGDLS, CDR2 YYNGEE. CDR3 length equals 14 residues. V dropped 4 bases and J dropped 2; count of bases not matched to a gene: 4. The V gene is TRBV9, the J gene TRBJ2-5; 8 bases line up with TRBD1. The TCR sequence derives from a female donor in good health and CMV-seropositive. The sample was PBMCs. DNA for the CDR3: TGTGCCAGCAGCATCCGGACAGGGCAAGAGACCCAGTACTTC. Translating gives CASSIRTGQETQYF.